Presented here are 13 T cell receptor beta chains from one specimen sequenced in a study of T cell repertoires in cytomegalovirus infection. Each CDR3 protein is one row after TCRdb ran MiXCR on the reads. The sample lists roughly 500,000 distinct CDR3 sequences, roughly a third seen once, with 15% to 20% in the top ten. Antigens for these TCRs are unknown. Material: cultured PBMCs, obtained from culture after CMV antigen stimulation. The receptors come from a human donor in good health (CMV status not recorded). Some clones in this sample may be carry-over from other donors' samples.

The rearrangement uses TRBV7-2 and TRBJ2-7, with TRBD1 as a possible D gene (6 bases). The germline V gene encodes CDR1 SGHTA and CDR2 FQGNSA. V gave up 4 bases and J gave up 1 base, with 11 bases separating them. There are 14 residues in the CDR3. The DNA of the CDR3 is TGTGCCAGCAGCTATAGACAGGTTTCCTACGAGCAGTACTTC. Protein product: CASSYRQVSYEQYF.

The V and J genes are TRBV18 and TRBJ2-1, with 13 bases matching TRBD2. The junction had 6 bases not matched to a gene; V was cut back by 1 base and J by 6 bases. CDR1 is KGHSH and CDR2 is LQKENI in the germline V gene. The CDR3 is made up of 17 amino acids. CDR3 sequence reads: CASSPRARTSGSNEQFF. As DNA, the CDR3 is TGTGCCAGCTCACCACGGGCTCGGACTAGCGGGAGCAATGAGCAGTTCTTC.

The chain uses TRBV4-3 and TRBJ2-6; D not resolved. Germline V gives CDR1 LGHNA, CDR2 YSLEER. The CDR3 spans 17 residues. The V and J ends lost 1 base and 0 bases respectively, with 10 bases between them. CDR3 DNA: TGCGCCAGCAGCCAAGTTCTCAGTCACTCTGGGGCCAACGTCCTGACTTTC. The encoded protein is CASSQVLSHSGANVLTF.

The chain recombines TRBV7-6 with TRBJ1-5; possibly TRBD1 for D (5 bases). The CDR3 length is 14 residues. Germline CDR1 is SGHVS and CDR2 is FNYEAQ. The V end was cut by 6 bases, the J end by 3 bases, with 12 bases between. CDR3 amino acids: CASRGGGTNQPQHF. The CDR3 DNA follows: TGTGCCAGCAGGGGCGGCGGGACCAATCAGCCCCAGCATTTT.

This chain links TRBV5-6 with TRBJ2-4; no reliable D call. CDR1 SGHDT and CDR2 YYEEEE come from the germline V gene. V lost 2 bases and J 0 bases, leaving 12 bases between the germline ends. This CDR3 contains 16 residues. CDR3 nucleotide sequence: TGTGCCAGCAGCTTTTGGGCAAGATTAGCCAAAAACATTCAGTACTTC. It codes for CASSFWARLAKNIQYF. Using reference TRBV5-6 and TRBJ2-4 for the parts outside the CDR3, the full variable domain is DAGVTQSPTHLIKTRGQQVTLRCSPKSGHDTVSWYQQALGQGPQFIFQYYEEEERQRGNFPDRFSGHQFPNYSSELNVNALLLGDSALYLCASSFWARLAKNIQYFGAGTRLSVL.

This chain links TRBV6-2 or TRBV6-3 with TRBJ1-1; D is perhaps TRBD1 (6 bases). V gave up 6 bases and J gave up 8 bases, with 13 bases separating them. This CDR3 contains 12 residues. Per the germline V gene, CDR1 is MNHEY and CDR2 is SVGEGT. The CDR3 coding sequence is TGTGCCAGCAGACAGGGAGAGAGGGAAGCTTTCTTT. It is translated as CASRQGEREAFF.

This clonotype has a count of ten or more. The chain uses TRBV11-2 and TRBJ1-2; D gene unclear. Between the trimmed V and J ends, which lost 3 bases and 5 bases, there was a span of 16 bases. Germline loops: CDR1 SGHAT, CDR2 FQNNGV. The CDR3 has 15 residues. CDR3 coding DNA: TGTGCCAGCAGCTTGCAGGACCGAACCTTTTATGGCTACACCTTC. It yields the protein CASSLQDRTFYGYTF.

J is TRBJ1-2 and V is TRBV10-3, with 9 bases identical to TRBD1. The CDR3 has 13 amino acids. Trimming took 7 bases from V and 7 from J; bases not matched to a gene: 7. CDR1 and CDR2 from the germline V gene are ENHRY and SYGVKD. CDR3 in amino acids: CAITRDRAGGYTF. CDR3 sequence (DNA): TGTGCCATCACCCGGGACAGGGCTGGTGGCTACACCTTC.

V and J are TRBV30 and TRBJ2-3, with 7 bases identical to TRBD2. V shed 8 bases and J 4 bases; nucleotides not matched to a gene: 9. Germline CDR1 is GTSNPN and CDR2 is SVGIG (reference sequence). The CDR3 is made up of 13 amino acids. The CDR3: CANSGGSADTQYF. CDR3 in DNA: TGTGCCAATTCTGGCGGGAGTGCAGATACGCAGTATTTT.

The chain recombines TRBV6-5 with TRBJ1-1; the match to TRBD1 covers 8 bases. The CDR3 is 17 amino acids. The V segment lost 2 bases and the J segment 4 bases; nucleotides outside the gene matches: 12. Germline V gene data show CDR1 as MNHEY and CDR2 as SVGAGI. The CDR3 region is CASSYHGQGIAGTEAFF. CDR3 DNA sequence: TGTGCCAGCAGTTACCACGGACAGGGCATCGCGGGCACTGAAGCTTTCTTT.

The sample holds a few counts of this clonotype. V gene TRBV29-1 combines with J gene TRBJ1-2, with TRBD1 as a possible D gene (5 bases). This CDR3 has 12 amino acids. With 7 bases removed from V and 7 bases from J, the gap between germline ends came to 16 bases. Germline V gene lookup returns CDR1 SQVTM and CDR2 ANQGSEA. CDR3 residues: CSEGSLLGGYTF. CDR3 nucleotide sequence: TGCAGCGAGGGGTCCCTTTTGGGTGGCTACACCTTC.

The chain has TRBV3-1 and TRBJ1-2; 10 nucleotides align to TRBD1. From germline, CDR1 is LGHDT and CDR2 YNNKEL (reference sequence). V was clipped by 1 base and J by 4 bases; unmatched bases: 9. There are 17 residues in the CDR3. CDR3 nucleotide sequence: TGTGCCAGCAGCCAAGTTCAGGGACAGGGGTTGATCTATGGCTACACCTTC. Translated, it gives CASSQVQGQGLIYGYTF.

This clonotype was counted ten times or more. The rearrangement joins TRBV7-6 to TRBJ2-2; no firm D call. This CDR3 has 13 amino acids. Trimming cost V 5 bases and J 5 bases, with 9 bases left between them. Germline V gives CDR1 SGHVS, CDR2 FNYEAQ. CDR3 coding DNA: TGTGCCAGCAGCCCCTCGTTGACCGGGGAGCTGTTTTTT. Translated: CASSPSLTGELFF.